This T cell receptor beta chain appears in the sequencing data of a study of blood T cell repertoires in COVID-19. In the study overall: The United States, Italy and Spain were the sources of the acute and convalescent COVID-19 samples. From T cells, B-cell-depleted T cells, or PBMCs came the material, which was cDNA or gDNA.

Study processing details: How many nucleated cells were present was estimated from reference gene primer amplification. Here immunoSEQ multiplex PCR was the method, and the copy in TCRdb shows in-frame clones only, minus some. That table is the source of V, J and clone size, and D and trimming were worked out from the DNA. The table lists roughly 180,000 clones, roughly 80% of them singletons. This CDR3 has 15 amino acids. The ends lost 1 base at V and 4 bases at J; junction bases unmatched: 9. Per germline, CDR1 GTSNPN and CDR2 SVGIG (reference sequence). The sequence derives from a woman in her twenties or thirties with acute or convalescent COVID-19. Sequenced: peripheral blood. The rearrangement uses TRBV30 and TRBJ1-1; TRBD1 aligns across 7 bases. The DNA for the CDR3 is TGTGCCTGGAGTGGACACAGGGGTATAAGCACTGAAGCTTTCTTT. It codes for CAWSGHRGISTEAFF.